This is a list of T cell receptor beta chains from one sample in a study of blood T cell repertoires in COVID-19. Repertoires were generated with immunoSEQ multiplex PCR, while TCRdb's copy carries only in-frame clones and drops some. The sample includes about 400,000 clones, 70% to 90% of them seen just once. What was sequenced was PBMCs or T cells enriched from blood (not recorded which). All receptors come from a man aged 35 to 55 in a cohort exposed to, infected with or recovered from COVID-19 (not recorded which). CDR3s include the opening cysteine and the closing phenylalanine or tryptophan. Fields, in order: CDR3 protein, CDR3 DNA, V gene, D gene, J gene, clone size. A D gene is named only where the DNA matches it firmly. Size is omitted from some rows. Given values are once, few, many or a class for expanded clones.

CDR3: CASSYSPAGGHSPLHF
DNA: TGTGCCAGCAGTTACTCCCCGGCAGGGGGCCATTCACCCCTCCACTTT
V: TRBV6-5
D: TRBD1
J: TRBJ1-6
size: -

CDR3: CASRRRDTQYF
DNA: TGTGCCAGCAGGCGAAGAGATACGCAGTATTTT
V: TRBV6-5
D: -
J: TRBJ2-3
size: -

CDR3: CASSLSMTGGSYEQYF
DNA: TGTGCCAGCAGTTTATCGATGACAGGGGGTTCCTACGAGCAGTACTTC
V: TRBV27
D: TRBD1
J: TRBJ2-7
size: -

CDR3: CASSQGARETQYF
DNA: TGCGCCAGCAGTCAGGGGGCGCGGGAGACCCAGTACTTC
V: TRBV10-1
D: TRBD1
J: TRBJ2-5
size: -

CDR3: CAWSSIANTEAFF
DNA: TGTGCCTGGAGTTCTATCGCGAACACTGAAGCTTTCTTT
V: TRBV30
D: -
J: TRBJ1-1
size: -

CDR3: CASSQDPDRGGYTF
DNA: TGTGCCAGCAGCCAAGATCCGGACAGGGGAGGCTACACCTTC
V: TRBV3-1/TRBV3-2
D: TRBD1
J: TRBJ1-2
size: -

CDR3: CASSQGTSEDTQYF
DNA: TGCGCCAGCAGCCAAGGGACTAGCGAAGATACGCAGTATTTT
V: TRBV4-1
D: TRBD2
J: TRBJ2-3
size: -

CDR3: CASSLLSGRPTYNEQFF
DNA: TGCGCCAGCAGCTTGTTAAGCGGGAGGCCTACCTACAATGAGCAGTTCTTC
V: TRBV5-1
D: TRBD2
J: TRBJ2-1
size: -

CDR3: CASSEGGGLVVTDTQYF
DNA: TGTGCCAGCAGTGAAGGGGGCGGCCTAGTAGTAACAGATACGCAGTATTTT
V: TRBV2
D: -
J: TRBJ2-3
size: -

CDR3: CASSLAGRGNEQFF
DNA: TGTGCCAGCAGCTTAGCTGGCAGGGGCAATGAGCAGTTCTTC
V: TRBV7-7
D: -
J: TRBJ2-1
size: -

CDR3: CASSLQGSGTGELFF
DNA: TGTGCCAGCAGCTTACAGGGCAGCGGGACCGGGGAGCTGTTTTTT
V: TRBV7-7
D: -
J: TRBJ2-2
size: -

CDR3: CASSEEGHYNSPLHF
DNA: TGTGCCAGCAGTGAAGAGGGACACTATAATTCACCCCTCCACTTT
V: TRBV6-1
D: -
J: TRBJ1-6
size: -

CDR3: CASSLARGRNEQFF
DNA: TGCGCCAGCAGCTTGGCGAGGGGGAGAAATGAGCAGTTCTTC
V: TRBV5-1
D: -
J: TRBJ2-1
size: -

CDR3: CASSPGGYEQYF
DNA: TGTGCCAGCAGCCCAGGGGGCTACGAGCAGTACTTC
V: TRBV11-2
D: TRBD1
J: TRBJ2-7
size: -

CDR3: CASSLGAGAGIQYF
DNA: TGTGCCAGCAGCTTAGGGGCGGGAGCGGGCATTCAGTACTTC
V: TRBV7-2
D: TRBD2
J: TRBJ2-4
size: -

CDR3: CASSSLTWDKTYEQYF
DNA: TGTGCCAGCAGTTCCCTGACCTGGGACAAAACCTACGAGCAGTACTTC
V: TRBV28
D: -
J: TRBJ2-7
size: once

CDR3: CASSFLPRDSEQYF
DNA: TGTGCCAGCAGCTTCTTACCGAGGGATTCCGAGCAGTACTTC
V: TRBV7-2
D: -
J: TRBJ2-7
size: -

CDR3: CASSLAPGLAGVNEQFF
DNA: TGTGCCAGCAGCTTAGCCCCGGGACTAGCGGGAGTTAATGAGCAGTTCTTC
V: TRBV7-9
D: TRBD2
J: TRBJ2-1
size: -

CDR3: CASSSGTGTYNEQFF
DNA: TGTGCCAGCAGCTCCGGGACAGGGACGTACAATGAGCAGTTCTTC
V: TRBV7-2
D: TRBD1
J: TRBJ2-1
size: -

CDR3: CASSLRSTAGGRGYTF
DNA: TGTGCCAGCAGCTTGAGATCTACCGCAGGGGGCAGGGGCTACACCTTC
V: TRBV5-6
D: TRBD1
J: TRBJ1-2
size: -

CDR3: CASSLGHTEAFF
DNA: TGTGCCAGCAGCCTGGGCCACACTGAAGCTTTCTTT
V: TRBV4-2
D: -
J: TRBJ1-1
size: -

CDR3: CASSLWGVYNEQFF
DNA: TGTGCCAGCAGCTTATGGGGGGTCTACAATGAGCAGTTCTTC
V: TRBV7-9
D: -
J: TRBJ2-1
size: -

CDR3: CATLAGGPFEQFF
DNA: TGTGCCACACTAGCGGGAGGGCCCTTTGAGCAGTTCTTC
V: TRBV28
D: TRBD2
J: TRBJ2-1
size: -

CDR3: CASSPGQGGDGYTF
DNA: TGCGCCAGCAGTCCGGGACAGGGCGGGGATGGCTACACCTTC
V: TRBV10-2
D: TRBD1
J: TRBJ1-2
size: -

CDR3: CASSSQGVGGNTIYF
DNA: TGTGCCAGCAGCTCTCAGGGGGTTGGTGGAAACACCATATATTTT
V: TRBV9
D: TRBD1
J: TRBJ1-3
size: -

CDR3: CASSGQGTSGSWRSGANVLTF
DNA: TGTGCCAGCAGCGGCCAGGGGACTAGCGGGAGTTGGAGGTCTGGGGCCAACGTCCTGACTTTC
V: TRBV7-3
D: TRBD2
J: TRBJ2-6
size: few

CDR3: CASSERRLAGVGGKNIQYF
DNA: TGTGCCAGCAGTGAACGCAGACTAGCGGGAGTTGGGGGCAAAAACATTCAGTACTTC
V: TRBV6-1
D: TRBD2
J: TRBJ2-4
size: few

CDR3: CASSKQGNTQYF
DNA: TGTGCCAGCAGTAAACAGGGAAATACGCAGTATTTT
V: TRBV27
D: -
J: TRBJ2-3
size: -

CDR3: CASSTGDYGYTF
DNA: TGTGCCAGCAGTACGGGTGATTATGGCTACACCTTC
V: TRBV27
D: -
J: TRBJ1-2
size: -

CDR3: CASSPNRRPMDTEAFF
DNA: TGCGCCAGCAGCCCAAACAGGCGACCTATGGACACTGAAGCTTTCTTT
V: TRBV5-1
D: -
J: TRBJ1-1
size: -

CDR3: CASSSKGTGGYEQYF
DNA: TGTGCCAGCAGTTCTAAGGGGACAGGAGGCTACGAGCAGTACTTC
V: TRBV27
D: TRBD1
J: TRBJ2-7
size: -

CDR3: CAWSTGTGGYTF
DNA: TGTGCCTGGTCGACCGGGACAGGGGGTTACACCTTC
V: TRBV30
D: TRBD1
J: TRBJ1-2
size: -

CDR3: CASPARLAGVTGELFF
DNA: TGTGCCAGCCCAGCCCGACTAGCGGGAGTGACCGGGGAGCTGTTTTTT
V: TRBV18
D: TRBD2
J: TRBJ2-2
size: -

CDR3: CASSSEAGSSYEQYF
DNA: TGTGCCAGCAGCTCTGAAGCGGGATCGTCCTACGAGCAGTACTTC
V: TRBV7-2
D: TRBD2
J: TRBJ2-7
size: -

CDR3: CASSPGALGTDTQYF
DNA: TGTGCCAGTAGTCCAGGGGCCCTTGGTACAGATACGCAGTATTTT
V: TRBV19
D: -
J: TRBJ2-3
size: -

CDR3: CSVDIDGYTF
DNA: TGCAGCGTTGATATCGATGGCTACACCTTC
V: TRBV29-1
D: -
J: TRBJ1-2
size: -

CDR3: CASSSRRDSYNSPLHF
DNA: TGTGCCAGCAGCTCTCGCAGGGACTCCTATAATTCACCCCTCCACTTT
V: TRBV7-3
D: -
J: TRBJ1-6
size: -

CDR3: CASSQDTATGTYEQYF
DNA: TGCGCCAGCAGCCAAGATACCGCGACAGGGACCTACGAGCAGTACTTC
V: TRBV4-1
D: TRBD1
J: TRBJ2-7
size: -

CDR3: CASRTRDRGNTIYF
DNA: TGTGCCAGCAGAACCCGGGACAGAGGAAACACCATATATTTT
V: TRBV6-5
D: TRBD1
J: TRBJ1-3
size: -

CDR3: CASSMDRGITEAFF
DNA: TGCGCCAGCAGCATGGACAGGGGCATCACTGAAGCTTTCTTT
V: TRBV5-1
D: TRBD1
J: TRBJ1-1
size: -

CDR3: CASSSTDYGYTF
DNA: TGTGCCAGCAGCTCGACAGACTATGGCTACACCTTC
V: TRBV5-4
D: -
J: TRBJ1-2
size: -

CDR3: CASSMLAGSNQPQHF
DNA: TGTGCCAGTAGTATGTTGGCGGGAAGCAATCAGCCCCAGCATTTT
V: TRBV19
D: -
J: TRBJ1-5
size: -

CDR3: CASSDLTGDAGYTF
DNA: TGTGCCAGCAGTGACCTGACAGGGGACGCTGGCTACACCTTC
V: TRBV6-1
D: TRBD1
J: TRBJ1-2
size: -

CDR3: CASSLGGGNTEAFF
DNA: TGCGCCAGCAGCTTGGGAGGCGGGAACACTGAAGCTTTCTTT
V: TRBV5-1
D: -
J: TRBJ1-1
size: -